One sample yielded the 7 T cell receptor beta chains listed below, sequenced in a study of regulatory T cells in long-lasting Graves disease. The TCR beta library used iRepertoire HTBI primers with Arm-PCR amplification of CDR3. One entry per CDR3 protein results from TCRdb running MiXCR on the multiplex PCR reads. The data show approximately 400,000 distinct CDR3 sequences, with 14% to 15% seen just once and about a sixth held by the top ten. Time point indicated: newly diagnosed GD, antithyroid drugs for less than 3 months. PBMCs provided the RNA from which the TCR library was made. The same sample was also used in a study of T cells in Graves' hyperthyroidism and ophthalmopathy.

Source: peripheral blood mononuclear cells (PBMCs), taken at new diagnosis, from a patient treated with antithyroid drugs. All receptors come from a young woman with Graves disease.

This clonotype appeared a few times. This CDR3 reads CASTPARGHHFAEAFF. CDR3 bases: TGTGCCAGCACGCCCGCCCGGGGGCATCATTTCGCTGAAGCTTTCTTT. V usage is TRBV28 and J usage is TRBJ1-1, with D perhaps matching TRBD1 (6 bases). This CDR3 contains 16 residues. Trimming cost V 7 bases and J 6 bases, with 24 bases left between them. Germline-derived CDR1 and CDR2 are MDHEN and SYDVKM.

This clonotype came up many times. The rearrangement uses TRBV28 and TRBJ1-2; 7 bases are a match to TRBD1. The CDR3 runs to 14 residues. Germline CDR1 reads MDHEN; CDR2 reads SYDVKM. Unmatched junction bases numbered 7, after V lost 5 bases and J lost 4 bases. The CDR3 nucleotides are TGTGCCAGCAGTCAGACAGGGTCTGCCTATGGCTACACCTTC. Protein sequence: CASSQTGSAYGYTF.

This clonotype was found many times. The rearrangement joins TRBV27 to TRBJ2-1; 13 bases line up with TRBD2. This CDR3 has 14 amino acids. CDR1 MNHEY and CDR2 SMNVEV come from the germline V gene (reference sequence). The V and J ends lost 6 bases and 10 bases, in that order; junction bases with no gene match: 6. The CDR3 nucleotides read TGTGCCAGCAGCCCAAGGACTAGCGGGAGAGAGCAGTTCTTC. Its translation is CASSPRTSGREQFF.

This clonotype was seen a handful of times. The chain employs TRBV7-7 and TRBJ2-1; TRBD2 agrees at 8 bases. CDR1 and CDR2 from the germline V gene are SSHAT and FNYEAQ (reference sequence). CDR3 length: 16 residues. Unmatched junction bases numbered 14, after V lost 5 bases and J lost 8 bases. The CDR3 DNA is TGTGCCAGCAGCATCCAGGTTAGGACTAGCCACTATGAGCAGTTCTTC. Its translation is CASSIQVRTSHYEQFF.

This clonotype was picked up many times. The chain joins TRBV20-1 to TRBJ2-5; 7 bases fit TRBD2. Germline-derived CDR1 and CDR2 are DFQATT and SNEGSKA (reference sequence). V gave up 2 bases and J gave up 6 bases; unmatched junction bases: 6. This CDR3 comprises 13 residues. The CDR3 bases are TGCAGTGCTAGATTAGGGAGGGGAAAGACCCAGTACTTC. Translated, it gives CSARLGRGKTQYF.

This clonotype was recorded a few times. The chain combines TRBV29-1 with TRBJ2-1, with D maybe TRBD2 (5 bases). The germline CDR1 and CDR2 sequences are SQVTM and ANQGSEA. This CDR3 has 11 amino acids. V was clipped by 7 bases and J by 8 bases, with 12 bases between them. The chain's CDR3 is CSGRVYDEQFF. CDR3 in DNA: TGCAGCGGGCGGGTTTATGATGAGCAGTTCTTC.

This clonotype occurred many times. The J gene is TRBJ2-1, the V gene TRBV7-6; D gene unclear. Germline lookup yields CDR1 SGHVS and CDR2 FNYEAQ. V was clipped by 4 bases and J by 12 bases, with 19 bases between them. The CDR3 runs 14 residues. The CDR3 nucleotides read TGTGCCAGCAGCTCTGGCTCCCCCGCGGTGATGCAGTTCTTC. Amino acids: CASSSGSPAVMQFF.